This T cell receptor (beta chain) was obtained from a study of cytomegalovirus exposure and HLA in healthy donors. This PCR relied on a set of 60 Vbeta primers and 13 Jbeta primers. Produced via immunoSEQ multiplex PCR; TCRdb's table is partial and in-frame only. The sample holds around 50,000 clones. This CDR3 spans 18 amino acids. Germline V CDR1 and CDR2: SGHAT, FQNNGV. V lost 5 bases to trimming and J lost 2 bases; unmatched junction nucleotides: 15. The J gene is TRBJ2-7, the V gene TRBV11-2, with TRBD1 identical over 10 bases. This TCR derives from a woman aged 25 to 45 in good health and CMV-seropositive. Input material: PBMCs. The CDR3 DNA sequence: TGTGCCAGCAGCCCAGTCCTCCGGGACAGGGGAGCGACCTACGAGCAGTACTTC. Its protein product is CASSPVLRDRGATYEQYF. Based on the CDR3 plus reference TRBV11-2 and TRBJ2-7, the full variable domain is EAGVAQSPRYKIIEKRQSVAFWCNPISGHATLYWYQQILGQGPKLLIQFQNNGVVDDSQLPKDRFSAERLKGVDSTLKIQPAKLEDSAVYLCASSPVLRDRGATYEQYFGPGTRLTVT.